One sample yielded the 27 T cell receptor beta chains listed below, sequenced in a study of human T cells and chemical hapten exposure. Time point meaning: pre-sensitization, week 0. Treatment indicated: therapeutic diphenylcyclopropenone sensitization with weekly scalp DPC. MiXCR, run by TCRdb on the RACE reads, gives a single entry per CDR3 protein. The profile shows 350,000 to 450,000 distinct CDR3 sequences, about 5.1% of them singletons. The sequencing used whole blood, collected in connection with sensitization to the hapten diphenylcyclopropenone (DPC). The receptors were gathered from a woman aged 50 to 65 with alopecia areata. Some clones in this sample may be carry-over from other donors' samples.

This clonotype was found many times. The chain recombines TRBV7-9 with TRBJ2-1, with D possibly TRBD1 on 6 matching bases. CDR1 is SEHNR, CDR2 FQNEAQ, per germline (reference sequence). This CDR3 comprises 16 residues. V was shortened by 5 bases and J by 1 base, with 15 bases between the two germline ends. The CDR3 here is CASSALGTGSYNEQFF. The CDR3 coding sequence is TGTGCCAGCAGCGCTCTGGGCACAGGGTCCTACAATGAGCAGTTCTTC.

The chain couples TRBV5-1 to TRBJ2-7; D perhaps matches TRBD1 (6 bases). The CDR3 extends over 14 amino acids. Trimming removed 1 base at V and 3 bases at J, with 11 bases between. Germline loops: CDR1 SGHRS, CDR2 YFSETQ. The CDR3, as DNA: TGCGCCAGCAGCTTGAACAGGGCCCTCTACGAGCAGTACTTC. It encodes CASSLNRALYEQYF.

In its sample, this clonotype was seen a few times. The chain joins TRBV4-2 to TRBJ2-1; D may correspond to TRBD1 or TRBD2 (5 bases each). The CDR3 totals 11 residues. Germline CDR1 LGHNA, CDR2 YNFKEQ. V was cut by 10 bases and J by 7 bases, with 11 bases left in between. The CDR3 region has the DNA TGTGCCACGGGACCGATTAATGAGCAGTTCTTC. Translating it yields CATGPINEQFF.

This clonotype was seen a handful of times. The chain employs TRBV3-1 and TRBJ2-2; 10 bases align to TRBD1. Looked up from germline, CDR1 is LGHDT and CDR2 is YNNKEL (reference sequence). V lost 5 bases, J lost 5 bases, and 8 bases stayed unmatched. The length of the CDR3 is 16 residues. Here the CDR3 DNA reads TGTGCCAGCAGCGGCCGGGACAGGGGTCGGACCGGGGAGCTGTTTTTT. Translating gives CASSGRDRGRTGELFF.

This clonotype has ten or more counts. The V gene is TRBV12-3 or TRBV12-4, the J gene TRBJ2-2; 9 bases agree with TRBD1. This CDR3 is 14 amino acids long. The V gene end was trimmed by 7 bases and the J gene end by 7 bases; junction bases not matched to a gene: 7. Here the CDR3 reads CASTAGQGLGELFF. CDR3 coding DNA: TGTGCCAGCACCGCGGGACAGGGCCTCGGGGAGCTGTTTTTT.

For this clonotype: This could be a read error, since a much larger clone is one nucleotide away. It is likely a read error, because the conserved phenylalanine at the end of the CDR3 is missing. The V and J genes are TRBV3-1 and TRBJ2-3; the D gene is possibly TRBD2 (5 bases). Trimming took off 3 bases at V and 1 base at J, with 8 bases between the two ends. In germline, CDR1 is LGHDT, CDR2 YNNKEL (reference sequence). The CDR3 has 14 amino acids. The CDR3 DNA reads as TGTGCCAGCAGCCAGCTGGGAGGCACAGATACGCAGTATCTT. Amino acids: CASSQLGGTDTQYL.

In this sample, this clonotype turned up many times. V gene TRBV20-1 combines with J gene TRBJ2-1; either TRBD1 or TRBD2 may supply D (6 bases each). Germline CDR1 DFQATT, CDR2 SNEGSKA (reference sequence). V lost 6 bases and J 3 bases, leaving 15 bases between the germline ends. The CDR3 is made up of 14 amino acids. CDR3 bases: TGCAGTGCCGAGGGGGGAGCGGGCTACAATGAGCAGTTCTTC. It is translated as CSAEGGAGYNEQFF.

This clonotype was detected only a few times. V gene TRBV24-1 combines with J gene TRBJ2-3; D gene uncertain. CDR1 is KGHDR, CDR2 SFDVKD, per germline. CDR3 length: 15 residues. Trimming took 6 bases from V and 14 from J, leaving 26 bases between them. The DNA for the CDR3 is TGTGCCACCAGTCTCGCGACACGAACTCCCCTCGTTCGGTATTTT. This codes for CATSLATRTPLVRYF.

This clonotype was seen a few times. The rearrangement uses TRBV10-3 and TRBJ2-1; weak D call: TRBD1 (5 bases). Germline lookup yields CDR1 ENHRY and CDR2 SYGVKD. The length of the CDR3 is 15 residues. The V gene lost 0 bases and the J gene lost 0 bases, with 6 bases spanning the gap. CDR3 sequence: CAISESGASYNEQFF. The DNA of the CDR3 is TGTGCCATCAGTGAGTCAGGGGCCTCCTACAATGAGCAGTTCTTC.

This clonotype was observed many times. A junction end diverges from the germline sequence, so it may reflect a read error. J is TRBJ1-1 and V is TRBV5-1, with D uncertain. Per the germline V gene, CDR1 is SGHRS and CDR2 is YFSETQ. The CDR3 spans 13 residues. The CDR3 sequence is CASSLSVNTEAFF. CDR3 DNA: TGTGCCAGCAGCCTGTCTGTGAACACTGAAGCTTTCTTT.

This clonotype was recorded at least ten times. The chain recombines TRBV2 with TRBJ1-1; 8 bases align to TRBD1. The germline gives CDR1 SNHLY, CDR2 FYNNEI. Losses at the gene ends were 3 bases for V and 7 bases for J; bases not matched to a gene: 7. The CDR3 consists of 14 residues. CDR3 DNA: TGTGCCAGCAGTGAGCAAGGGACAGGAGGTGAAGCTTTCTTT. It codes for CASSEQGTGGEAFF.

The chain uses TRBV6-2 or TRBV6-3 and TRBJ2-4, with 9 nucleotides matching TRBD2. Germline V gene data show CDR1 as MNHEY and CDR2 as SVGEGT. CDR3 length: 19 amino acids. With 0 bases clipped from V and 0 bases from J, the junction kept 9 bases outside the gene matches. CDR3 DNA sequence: TGTGCCAGCAGTTACTCCCCGCTGACTAGCGGAGTAGCCAAAAACATTCAGTACTTC. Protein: CASSYSPLTSGVAKNIQYF.

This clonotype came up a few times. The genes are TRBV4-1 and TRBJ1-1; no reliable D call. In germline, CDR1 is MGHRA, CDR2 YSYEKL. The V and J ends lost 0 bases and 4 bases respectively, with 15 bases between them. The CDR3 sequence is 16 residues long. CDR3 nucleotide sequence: TGCGCCAGCAGCCAAGACCCCCTTGCTGGGAGCACTGAAGCTTTCTTT. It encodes CASSQDPLAGSTEAFF.

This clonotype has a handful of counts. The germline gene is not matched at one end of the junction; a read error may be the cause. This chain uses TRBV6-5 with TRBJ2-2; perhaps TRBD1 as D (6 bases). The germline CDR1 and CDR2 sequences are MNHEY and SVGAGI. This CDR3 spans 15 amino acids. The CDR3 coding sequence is TGTGCCAGCAGTTACTCTACAGGGAACGCCGGGGAGCTGTTTTTT. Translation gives CASSYSTGNAGELFF.

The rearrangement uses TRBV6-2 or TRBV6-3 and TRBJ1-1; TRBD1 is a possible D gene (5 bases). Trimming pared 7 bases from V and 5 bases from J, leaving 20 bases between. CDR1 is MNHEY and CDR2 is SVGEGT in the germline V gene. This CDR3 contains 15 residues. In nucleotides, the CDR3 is TGTGCCAGCACCCTCAGCTGGGGGGTAAGGACTGAAGCTTTCTTT. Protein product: CASTLSWGVRTEAFF.

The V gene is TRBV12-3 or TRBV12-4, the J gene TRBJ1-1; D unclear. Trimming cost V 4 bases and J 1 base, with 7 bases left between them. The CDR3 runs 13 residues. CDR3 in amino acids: CASSSKGNTEAFF. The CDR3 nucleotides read TGTGCCAGCAGTTCTAAGGGGAACACTGAAGCTTTCTTT.

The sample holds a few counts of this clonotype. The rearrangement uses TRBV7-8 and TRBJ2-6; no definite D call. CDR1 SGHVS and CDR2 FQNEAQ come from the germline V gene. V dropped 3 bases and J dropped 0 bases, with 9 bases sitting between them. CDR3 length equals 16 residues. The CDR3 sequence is CASSLSTPSGANVLTF. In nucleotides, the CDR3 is TGTGCCAGCAGCTTGAGCACGCCCTCTGGGGCCAACGTCCTGACTTTC.

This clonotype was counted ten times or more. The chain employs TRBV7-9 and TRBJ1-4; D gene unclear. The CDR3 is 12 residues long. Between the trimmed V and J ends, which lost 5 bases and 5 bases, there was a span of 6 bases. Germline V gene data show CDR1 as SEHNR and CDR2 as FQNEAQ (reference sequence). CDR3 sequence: CASSPPNEKLFF. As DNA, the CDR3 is TGTGCCAGCAGCCCTCCCAATGAAAAACTGTTTTTT.

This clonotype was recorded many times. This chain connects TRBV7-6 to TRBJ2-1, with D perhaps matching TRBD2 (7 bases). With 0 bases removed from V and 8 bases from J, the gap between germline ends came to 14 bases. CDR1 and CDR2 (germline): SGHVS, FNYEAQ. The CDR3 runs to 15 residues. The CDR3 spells CASSLAGGAGDEQFF. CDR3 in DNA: TGTGCCAGCAGCTTAGCGGGGGGCGCGGGGGATGAGCAGTTCTTC. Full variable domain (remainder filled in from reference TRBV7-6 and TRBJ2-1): GAGVSQSPRYKVTKRGQDVALRCDPISGHVSLYWYRQALGQGPEFLTYFNYEAQQDKSGLPNDRFSAERPEGSISTLTIQRTEQRDSAMYRCASSLAGGAGDEQFFGPGTRLTVL.

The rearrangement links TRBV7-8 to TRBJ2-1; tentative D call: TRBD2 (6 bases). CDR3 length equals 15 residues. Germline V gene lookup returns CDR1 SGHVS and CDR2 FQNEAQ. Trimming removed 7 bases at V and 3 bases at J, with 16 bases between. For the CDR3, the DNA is TGTGCCAGCATCTCCTTCGGAGGGGTCTACAATGAGCAGTTCTTC. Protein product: CASISFGGVYNEQFF.

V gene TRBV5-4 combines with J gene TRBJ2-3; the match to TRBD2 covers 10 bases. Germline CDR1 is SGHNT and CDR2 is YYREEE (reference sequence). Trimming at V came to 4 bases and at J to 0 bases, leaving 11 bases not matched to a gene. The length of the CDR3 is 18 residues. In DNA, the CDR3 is TGTGCCAGCAGCGTGACCGGGACTAGCGCCGCTAGCACAGATACGCAGTATTTT. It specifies CASSVTGTSAASTDTQYF.

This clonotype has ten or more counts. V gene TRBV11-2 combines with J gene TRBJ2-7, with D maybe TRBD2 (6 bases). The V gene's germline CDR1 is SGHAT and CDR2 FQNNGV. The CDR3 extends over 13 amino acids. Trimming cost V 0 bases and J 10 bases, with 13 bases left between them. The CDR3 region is CASSLEASGLQYF. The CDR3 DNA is TGTGCCAGCAGCTTAGAAGCCAGCGGGCTTCAGTACTTC.

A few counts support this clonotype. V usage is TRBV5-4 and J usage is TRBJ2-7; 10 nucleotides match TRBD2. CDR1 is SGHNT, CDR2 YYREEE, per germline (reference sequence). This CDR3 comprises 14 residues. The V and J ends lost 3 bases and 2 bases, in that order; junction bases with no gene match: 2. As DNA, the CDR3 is TGTGCCAGCAGCTGGACTAGCGGCCCCTACGAGCAGTACTTC. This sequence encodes CASSWTSGPYEQYF.

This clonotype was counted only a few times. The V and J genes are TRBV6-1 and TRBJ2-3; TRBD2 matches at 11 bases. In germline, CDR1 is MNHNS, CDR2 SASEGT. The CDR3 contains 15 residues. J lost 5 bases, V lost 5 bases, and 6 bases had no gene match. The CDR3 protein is CASSTVAGGIDTQYF. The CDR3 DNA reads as TGTGCCAGCAGTACCGTAGCGGGAGGGATAGATACGCAGTATTTT.

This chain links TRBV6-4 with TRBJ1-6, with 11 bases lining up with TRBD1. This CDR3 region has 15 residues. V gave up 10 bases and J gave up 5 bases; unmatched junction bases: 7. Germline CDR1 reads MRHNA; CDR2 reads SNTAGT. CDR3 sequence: CAIRRGQGDNSPLHF. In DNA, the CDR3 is TGTGCCATCAGGAGGGGACAGGGGGATAATTCACCCCTCCACTTT.

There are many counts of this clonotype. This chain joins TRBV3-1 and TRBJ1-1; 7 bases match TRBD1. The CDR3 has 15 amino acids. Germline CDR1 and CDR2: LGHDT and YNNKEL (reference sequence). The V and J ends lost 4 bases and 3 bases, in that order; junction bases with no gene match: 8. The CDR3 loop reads CASSPTGDSYTEAFF. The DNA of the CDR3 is TGTGCCAGCAGCCCCACCGGGGACAGCTACACTGAAGCTTTCTTT.

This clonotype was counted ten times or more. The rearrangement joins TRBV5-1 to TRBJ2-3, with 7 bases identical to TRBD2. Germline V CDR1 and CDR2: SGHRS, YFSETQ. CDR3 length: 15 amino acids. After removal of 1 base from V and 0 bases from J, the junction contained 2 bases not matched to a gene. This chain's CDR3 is CASSLRGVSTDTQYF. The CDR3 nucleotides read TGCGCCAGCAGCTTGCGGGGGGTTAGCACAGATACGCAGTATTTT.